A selection of T cell receptor beta chains follows, all from one sample in a study of blood T cell repertoires in COVID-19. Sequenced by immunoSEQ multiplex PCR; TCRdb stores in-frame clones only, minus some. The sample holds over 200,000 clones; 70% to 85% are singletons and the top ten take 3.3%. The sample was peripheral blood. The receptors were sampled from a woman at least 80 years old with acute or convalescent COVID-19. Both conserved end residues are part of each CDR3. The D gene is left open where the match is weak. Clone size is stated in some rows and not others, as once, few, many or a class when expanded.

j_gene,v_gene,abundance,d_gene,CDR3aa,CDR3nt
TRBJ1-4,TRBV28,.,.,CASSLRGEKLFF,TGTGCCAGCAGTTTAAGGGGAGAAAAACTGTTTTTT
TRBJ1-6,TRBV19,.,TRBD1,CASSRRQGGSYNSPLHF,TGTGCCAGTAGTAGAAGACAGGGGGGTTCCTATAATTCACCCCTCCACTTT
TRBJ1-4,TRBV3-1/TRBV3-2,few,TRBD1,CASSQATGRSEKLFF,TGTGCCAGCAGCCAAGCGACAGGGAGGAGCGAAAAACTGTTTTTT
TRBJ2-3,TRBV9,.,TRBD2,CASSVSSGLAPTDTQYF,TGTGCCAGCAGCGTAAGCTCGGGACTAGCACCCACAGATACGCAGTATTTT
TRBJ2-3,TRBV6-5,once,TRBD2,CASTRLAGADTQYF,TGTGCCAGCACCAGGCTAGCGGGGGCAGATACGCAGTATTTT
TRBJ2-7,TRBV7-3,.,TRBD2,CASSPGGGLAGTYEQYF,TGTGCCAGCAGCCCGGGGGGCGGGCTAGCGGGGACCTACGAGCAGTACTTC
TRBJ2-2,TRBV11-1,few,.,CASRSEAVNTGELFF,TGTGCCAGCCGCTCTGAGGCGGTGAACACCGGGGAGCTGTTTTTT
TRBJ2-5,TRBV5-4,.,TRBD2,CASSKGLGGQETQYF,TGTGCCAGCAGCAAAGGACTAGGAGGCCAAGAGACCCAGTACTTC
TRBJ2-3,TRBV11-1,.,.,CASGGAFPDTQYF,TGTGCCAGCGGGGGGGCGTTCCCAGATACGCAGTATTTT
TRBJ1-1,TRBV29-1,.,.,CSVAVGKNTEAFF,TGCAGCGTTGCAGTGGGCAAGAACACTGAAGCTTTCTTT
TRBJ1-4,TRBV2,.,.,CASREYRNANEKLFF,TGTGCCAGCAGGGAATACAGGAACGCTAATGAAAAACTGTTTTTT
TRBJ2-2,TRBV11-2,.,TRBD2,CASSLVLAGPSGNTGELFF,TGTGCCAGCAGCTTAGTACTAGCGGGACCCTCTGGGAACACCGGGGAGCTGTTTTTT
TRBJ2-3,TRBV7-9,.,.,CASSLINFRRDTQYF,TGTGCCAGCAGCCTTATCAACTTCAGGAGGGATACGCAGTATTTT
TRBJ1-2,TRBV19,few,TRBD1,CASSILGQGFNYGYTF,TGTGCCAGTAGTATCCTAGGACAGGGATTTAACTATGGCTACACCTTC
TRBJ2-2,TRBV4-2,.,.,CASSQITNLNTGELFF,TGTGCCAGCAGCCAAATAACTAACCTGAACACCGGGGAGCTGTTTTTT
TRBJ2-1,TRBV6-5,few,TRBD2,CASSRTSGRVEEQFF,TGTGCCAGCTCCAGGACTAGCGGGAGGGTTGAGGAGCAGTTCTTC
TRBJ1-1,TRBV7-6,.,.,CAGGTIEAFF,TGTGCCGGCGGGACGATTGAAGCTTTCTTT
TRBJ1-5,TRBV6-5,.,.,CASGSGRGNQPQHF,TGTGCCAGCGGGTCAGGGAGGGGGAATCAGCCCCAGCATTTT
TRBJ1-1,TRBV6-6,.,.,CASSYSMGPSTEAFF,TGTGCCAGCAGTTACTCGATGGGGCCGAGCACTGAAGCTTTCTTT
TRBJ2-6,TRBV7-9,once,TRBD1,CASSHKRQGVRGANVLTF,TGTGCCAGCAGCCATAAAAGACAGGGAGTGAGGGGGGCCAACGTCCTGACTTTC
TRBJ1-6,TRBV4-3,.,.,CASSRIQGDSPLHF,TGCGCCAGCAGCCGAATACAGGGTGATTCACCCCTCCACTTT
TRBJ1-2,TRBV19,.,.,CASSIMRVADGYTF,TGTGCCAGTAGTATTATGAGGGTGGCGGATGGCTACACCTTC
TRBJ2-3,TRBV6-5,.,TRBD2,CASSGGLALDTQYF,TGTGCCAGCAGCGGGGGACTAGCGTTAGATACGCAGTATTTT